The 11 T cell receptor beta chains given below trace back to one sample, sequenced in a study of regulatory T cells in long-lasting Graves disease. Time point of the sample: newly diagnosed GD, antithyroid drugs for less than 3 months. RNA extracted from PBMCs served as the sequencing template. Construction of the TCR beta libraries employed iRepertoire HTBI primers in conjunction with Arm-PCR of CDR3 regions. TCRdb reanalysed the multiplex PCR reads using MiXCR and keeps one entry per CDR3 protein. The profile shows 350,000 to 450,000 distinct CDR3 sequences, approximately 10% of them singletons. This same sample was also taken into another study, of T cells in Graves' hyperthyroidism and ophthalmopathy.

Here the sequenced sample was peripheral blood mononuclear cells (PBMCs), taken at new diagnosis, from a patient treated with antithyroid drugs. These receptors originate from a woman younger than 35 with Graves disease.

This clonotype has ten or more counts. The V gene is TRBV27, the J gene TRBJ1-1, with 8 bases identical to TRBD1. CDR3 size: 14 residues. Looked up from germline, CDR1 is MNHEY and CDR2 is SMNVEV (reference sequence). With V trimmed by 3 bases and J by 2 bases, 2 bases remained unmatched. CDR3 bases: TGTGCCAGCAGTTTCGACAGGGGAAACACTGAAGCTTTCTTT. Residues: CASSFDRGNTEAFF.

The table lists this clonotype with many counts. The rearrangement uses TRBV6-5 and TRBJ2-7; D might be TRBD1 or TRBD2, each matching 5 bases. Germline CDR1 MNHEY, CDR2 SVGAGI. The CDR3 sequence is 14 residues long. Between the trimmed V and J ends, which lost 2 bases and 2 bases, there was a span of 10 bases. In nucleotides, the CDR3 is TGTGCCAGCAGTTACCAGGGAGATCCCTACGAGCAGTACTTC. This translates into CASSYQGDPYEQYF.

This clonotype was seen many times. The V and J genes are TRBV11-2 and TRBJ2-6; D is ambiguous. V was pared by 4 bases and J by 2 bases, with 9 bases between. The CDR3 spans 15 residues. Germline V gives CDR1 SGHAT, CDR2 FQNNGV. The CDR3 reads CASSSGPTGANVLTF. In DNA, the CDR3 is TGTGCCAGCAGCTCGGGCCCGACTGGGGCCAACGTCCTGACTTTC.

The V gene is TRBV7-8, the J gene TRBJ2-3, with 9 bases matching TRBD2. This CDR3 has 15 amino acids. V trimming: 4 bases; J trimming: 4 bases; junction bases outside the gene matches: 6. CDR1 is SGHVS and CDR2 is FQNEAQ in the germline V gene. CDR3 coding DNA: TGTGCCAGCAGCTCGAAGGCGGGGGGGCCAGATACGCAGTATTTT. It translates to CASSSKAGGPDTQYF.

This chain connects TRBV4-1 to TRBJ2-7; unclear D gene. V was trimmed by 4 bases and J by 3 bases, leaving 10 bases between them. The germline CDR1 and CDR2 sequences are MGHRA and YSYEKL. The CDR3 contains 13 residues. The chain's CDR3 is CASSPTENYEQYF. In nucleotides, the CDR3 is TGCGCCAGCAGCCCGACCGAAAACTACGAGCAGTACTTC.

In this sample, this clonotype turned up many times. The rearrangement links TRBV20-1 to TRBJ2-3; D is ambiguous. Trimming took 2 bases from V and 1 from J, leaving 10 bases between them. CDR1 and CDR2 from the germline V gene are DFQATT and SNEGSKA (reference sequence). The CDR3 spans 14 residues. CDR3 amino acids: CSARPLRGTDTQYF. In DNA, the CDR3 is TGCAGTGCTAGACCGCTTCGTGGCACAGATACGCAGTATTTT.

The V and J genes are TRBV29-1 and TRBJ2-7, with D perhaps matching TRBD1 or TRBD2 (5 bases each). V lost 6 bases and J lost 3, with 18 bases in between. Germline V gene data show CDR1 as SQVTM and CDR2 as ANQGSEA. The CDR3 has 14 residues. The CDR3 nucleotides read TGCAGCGTCGTTCTAGGGACGCAAAGCTACGAGCAGTACTTC. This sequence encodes CSVVLGTQSYEQYF.

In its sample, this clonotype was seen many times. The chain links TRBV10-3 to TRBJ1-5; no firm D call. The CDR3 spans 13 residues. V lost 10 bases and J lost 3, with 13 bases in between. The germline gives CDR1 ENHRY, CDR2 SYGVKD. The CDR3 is CATTPRPNQPQHF. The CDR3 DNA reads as TGTGCCACGACCCCCCGCCCCAATCAGCCCCAGCATTTT.

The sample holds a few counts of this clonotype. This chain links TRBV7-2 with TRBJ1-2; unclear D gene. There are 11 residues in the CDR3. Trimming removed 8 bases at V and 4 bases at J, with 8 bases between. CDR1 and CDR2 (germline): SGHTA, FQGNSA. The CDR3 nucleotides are TGTGCCAGCGGACTTTTCTATGGCTACACCTTC. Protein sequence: CASGLFYGYTF.

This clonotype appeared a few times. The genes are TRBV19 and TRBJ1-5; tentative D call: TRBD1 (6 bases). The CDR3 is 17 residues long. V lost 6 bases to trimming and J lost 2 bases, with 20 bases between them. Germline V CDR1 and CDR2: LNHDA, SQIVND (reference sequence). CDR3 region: CASRGGSGTLGNQPQHF. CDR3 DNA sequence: TGTGCCAGTAGGGGCGGTTCCGGGACACTCGGCAATCAGCCCCAGCATTTT.

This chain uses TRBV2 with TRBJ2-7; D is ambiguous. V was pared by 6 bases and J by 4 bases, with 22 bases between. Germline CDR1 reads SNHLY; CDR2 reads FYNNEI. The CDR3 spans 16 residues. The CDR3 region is CASSLVRQVNPYEQYF. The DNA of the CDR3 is TGTGCCAGCAGCTTAGTACGGCAAGTAAACCCATACGAGCAGTACTTC.